Relative to its sample, the clone carrying this TCR beta chain is medium-sized. The antigen remains undetermined. Only in-frame clones appear in the TCRdb table, and some are missing; sequencing was by immunoSEQ multiplex PCR. Of 9,500 to 15,000 clones listed, 65% to 85% were seen once; the top ten hold 10% to 15%. The data were obtained in a study of tumor-infiltrating lymphocytes in localized non-small cell lung cancer. Study summary: The cohort mixed smokers and never-smokers, several histologies, and some post-neoadjuvant-chemotherapy samples.

Study results and caveats: Tumor T-cell fraction was not associated with recurrence-free survival.

The sample consisted of lung tumor tissue. The clonotype comes from a human donor with non-small cell lung cancer.

CDR3 amino acids: CASSRRQEVGEYGYTF. CDR3 DNA sequence: TGTGCCAGTAGTAGGCGACAGGAGGTGGGAGAATATGGCTACACCTTC. The chain joins TRBV19 to TRBJ1-2, with D possibly being TRBD1 (6 bases). The CDR3 sequence is 16 residues long. Germline CDR1 reads LNHDA; CDR2 reads SQIVND (reference sequence). Trimming pared 4 bases from V and 5 bases from J, leaving 20 bases between.